A selection of T cell receptor beta chains follows, all from one sample in a study of blood T cell repertoires in COVID-19. Repertoires were generated with immunoSEQ multiplex PCR, while TCRdb's copy carries only in-frame clones and drops some. The table has about 89,000 clones, about 80% seen once. Material: peripheral blood. Receptors originate from a human donor in a cohort sampled during active COVID-19. The CDR3 runs from the conserved cysteine through the conserved F or W. The D gene is left open where the match is weak. Expanded clones are given a class, and other clones once, few, many or no size at all.

d_gene | j_gene | abundance | v_gene | CDR3nt | CDR3aa
TRBD2 | TRBJ2-5 | . | TRBV11-2 | TGTGCCAGCAGCTTACAAGGCGGGAGAAGCGAGACCCAGTACTTC | CASSLQGGRSETQYF
. | TRBJ2-5 | . | TRBV6-2/TRBV6-3 | TGTGCCAGCAGCGGACGGCCAGAGGGGACCCAGTACTTC | CASSGRPEGTQYF
. | TRBJ1-2 | . | TRBV19 | TGTGCCAGTAGTATGGACGGGGGGCCCAACTATGGCTACACCTTC | CASSMDGGPNYGYTF
. | TRBJ1-1 | . | TRBV12-3/TRBV12-4 | TGTGCCAGCAGTTTCGGGGGTTTCGCTGAAGCTTTCTTT | CASSFGGFAEAFF
. | TRBJ1-2 | . | TRBV3-1/TRBV3-2 | TGTGCCAGCAGCCAGGGGGCGGGTGGAGGCTACACCTTC | CASSQGAGGGYTF
TRBD1 | TRBJ2-7 | . | TRBV6-5 | TGTGCCAGCAGTTACGGAGGACAGGGTCTCGAGCAGTACTTC | CASSYGGQGLEQYF
TRBD1 | TRBJ1-4 | . | TRBV2 | TGTGCCAGCACAAGACAGGGTCTTGGTGAAAAACTGTTTTTT | CASTRQGLGEKLFF
TRBD2 | TRBJ2-1 | . | TRBV11-2 | TGTGCCAGCAGCTTAGCTTCGGTAGCGGGAGTCAATGAGCAGTTCTTC | CASSLASVAGVNEQFF
. | TRBJ2-2 | . | TRBV5-1 | TGCGCCAGCAGCTCCGCCGGACAGCACGACACCGGGGAGCTGTTTTTT | CASSSAGQHDTGELFF
TRBD2 | TRBJ2-7 | few | TRBV28 | TGTGCCAGCAGTCCTCGACTAGCGGGAGCGAGGGAGCAGTACTTC | CASSPRLAGAREQYF